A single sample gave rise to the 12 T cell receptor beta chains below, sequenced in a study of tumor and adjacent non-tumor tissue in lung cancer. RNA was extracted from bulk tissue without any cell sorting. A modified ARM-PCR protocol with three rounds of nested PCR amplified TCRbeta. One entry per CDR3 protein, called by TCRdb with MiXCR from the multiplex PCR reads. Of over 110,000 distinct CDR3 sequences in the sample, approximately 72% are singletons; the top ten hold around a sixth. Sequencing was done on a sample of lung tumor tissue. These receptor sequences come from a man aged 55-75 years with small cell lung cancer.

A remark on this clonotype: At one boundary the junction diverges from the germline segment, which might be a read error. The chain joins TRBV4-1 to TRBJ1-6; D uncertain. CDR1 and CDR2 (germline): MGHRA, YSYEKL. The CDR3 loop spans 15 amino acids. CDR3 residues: CASSQEANYNSPLHF. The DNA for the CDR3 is TGCGCCAGCAGCCAAGAGGCGAACTATAATTCACCCCTTCACTTT.

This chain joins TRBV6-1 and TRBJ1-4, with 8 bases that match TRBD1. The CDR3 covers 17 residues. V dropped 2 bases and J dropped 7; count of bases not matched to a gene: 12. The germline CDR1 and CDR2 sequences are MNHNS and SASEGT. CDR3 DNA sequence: TGTGCCAGCAGTGAAACCACCTTTGACAGGGGCGTTGAAAAACTGTTTTTT. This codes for CASSETTFDRGVEKLFF.

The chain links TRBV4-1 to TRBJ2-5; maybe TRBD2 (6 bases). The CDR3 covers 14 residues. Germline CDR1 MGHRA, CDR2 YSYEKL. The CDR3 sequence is CTRSQYGDSETQYF. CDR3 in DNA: TGCACCCGCAGCCAATATGGGGACTCGGAGACCCAGTACTTC.

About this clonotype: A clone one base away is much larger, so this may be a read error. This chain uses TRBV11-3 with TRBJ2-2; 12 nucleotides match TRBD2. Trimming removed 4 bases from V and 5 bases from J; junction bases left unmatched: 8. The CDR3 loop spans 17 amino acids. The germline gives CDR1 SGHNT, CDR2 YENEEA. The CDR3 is CASSSASGRARTGELFF. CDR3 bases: TGTGCCAGCAGCTCAGCTAGCGGGAGGGCCCGGACCGGGGAGCTGTTTTTT.

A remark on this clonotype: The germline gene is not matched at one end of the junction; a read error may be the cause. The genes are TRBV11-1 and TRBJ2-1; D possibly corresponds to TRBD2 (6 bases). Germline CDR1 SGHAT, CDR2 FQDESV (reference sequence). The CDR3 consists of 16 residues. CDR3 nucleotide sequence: TGTGTCAGCAGCTCCGGGGGTCGGGGGATTTACAATGAGCAGTTCTTC. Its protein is CVSSSGGRGIYNEQFF.

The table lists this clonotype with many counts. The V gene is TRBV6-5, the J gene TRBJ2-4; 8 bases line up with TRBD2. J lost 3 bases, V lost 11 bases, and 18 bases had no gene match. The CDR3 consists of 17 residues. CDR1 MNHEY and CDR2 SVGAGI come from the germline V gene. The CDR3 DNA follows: TGTGCCCCCCCCCAGGGTGTCCGGGAGGGACTCAAAAACATTCAGTACTTC. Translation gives CAPPQGVREGLKNIQYF.

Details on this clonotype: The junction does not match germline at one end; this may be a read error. The DNA of the CDR3 is TGTGCCGGCAGTTTTGCGGCCGGACAGGGGGTATATTCACCCCTCCACTTT. Encoded protein: CAGSFAAGQGVYSPLHF. V and J are TRBV11-2 and TRBJ1-6; TRBD1 matches 10 bases. The CDR3 spans 17 residues. The germline V gene encodes CDR1 SGHAT and CDR2 FQNNGV.

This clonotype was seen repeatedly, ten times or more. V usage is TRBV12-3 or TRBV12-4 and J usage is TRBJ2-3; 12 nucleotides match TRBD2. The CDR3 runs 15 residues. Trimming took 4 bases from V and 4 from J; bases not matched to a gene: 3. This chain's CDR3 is CASSSTSGSADTQYF. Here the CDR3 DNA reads TGTGCCAGCAGTTCGACTAGCGGGAGTGCAGATACGCAGTATTTT.

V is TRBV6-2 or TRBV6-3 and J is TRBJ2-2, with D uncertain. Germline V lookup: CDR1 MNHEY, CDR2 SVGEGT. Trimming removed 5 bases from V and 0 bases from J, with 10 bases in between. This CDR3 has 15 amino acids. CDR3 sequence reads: CASSLTTPNTGELFF. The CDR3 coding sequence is TGTGCCAGCAGTCTGACCACCCCGAACACCGGGGAGCTGTTTTTT.

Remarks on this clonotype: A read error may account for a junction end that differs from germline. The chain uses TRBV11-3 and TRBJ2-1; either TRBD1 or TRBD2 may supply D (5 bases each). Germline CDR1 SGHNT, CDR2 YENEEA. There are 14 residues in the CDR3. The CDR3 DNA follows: TGTGTCACCAGCTTGGGGGTGACCTACAATGAGCGGTTCTTC. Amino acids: CVTSLGVTYNERFF.

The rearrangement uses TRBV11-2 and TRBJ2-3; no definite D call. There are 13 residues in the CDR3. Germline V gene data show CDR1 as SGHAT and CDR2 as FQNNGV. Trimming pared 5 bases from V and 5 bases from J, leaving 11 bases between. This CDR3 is CASSRELIDTQYF. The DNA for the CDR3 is TGTGCCAGCAGCCGCGAGCTCATAGATACGCAGTATTTT. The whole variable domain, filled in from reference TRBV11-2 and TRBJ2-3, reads EAGVAQSPRYKIIEKRQSVAFWCNPISGHATLYWYQQILGQGPKLLIQFQNNGVVDDSQLPKDRFSAERLKGVDSTLKIQPAKLEDSAVYLCASSRELIDTQYFGPGTRLTVL.

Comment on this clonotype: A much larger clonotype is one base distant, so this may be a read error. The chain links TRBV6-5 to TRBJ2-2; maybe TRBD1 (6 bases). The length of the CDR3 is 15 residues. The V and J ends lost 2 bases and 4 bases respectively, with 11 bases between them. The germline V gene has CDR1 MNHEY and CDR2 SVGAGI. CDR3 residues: CASSYEGVRTGELFF. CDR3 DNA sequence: TGTGCCAGCAGTTACGAGGGGGTGCGCACCGGGGAGCTGTTTTTT.